The sequence of this TCR beta chain was determined in a study of blood T cell repertoires in COVID-19. Study overall: Sites across the United States, Italy and Spain contributed samples from acute and convalescent COVID-19. In each case, the material was cDNA or gDNA derived from T cells, B-cell-depleted T cells, or PBMCs.

With 3 bases clipped from V and 4 bases from J, the junction kept 5 bases outside the gene matches. Germline-derived CDR1 and CDR2 are KGHSH and LQKENI. This CDR3 spans 16 amino acids. This clone was picked up one time. As handled by the study authors: From reference gene primer amplification, estimates of nucleated cell counts were derived. The repertoire was sequenced with immunoSEQ multiplex PCR; TCRdb's copy has only in-frame clones and lacks some. That table supplies the V and J calls and clone size; D and trimming were determined from the DNA. The sample holds around 80,000 clones, about 89% seen once.

The TCR originated in a man aged 55 to 69 with acute or convalescent COVID-19. The rearrangement links TRBV18 to TRBJ2-2, with 10 bases fitting TRBD2. Sequencing was performed on peripheral blood. CDR3 loop: CASSPERGGVTGELFF. The DNA for the CDR3 is TGTGCCAGCTCACCGGAGCGGGGGGGCGTCACCGGGGAGCTGTTTTTT.